The source of this T cell receptor beta chain is a study of vaccination effects on CD4 cells after COVID-19. Notes on the study in general: In the late period after vaccination, infection- and vaccine-induced clones contracted markedly.

Generated by immunoSEQ multiplex PCR, the TCRdb table keeps only in-frame clones and is missing some. The table lists around 59,000 clones, about 73% of them singletons. As for this clone: Its matching antigen is unknown.

This CDR3 contains 18 residues. CDR1 is MNHNS, CDR2 SASEGT, per germline. Trimming cost V 0 bases and J 2 bases; bases outside gene matches: 4. Before sequencing took place, the ViraFEST assay used viral peptide pools to expand antigen-specific CD4+ T cells. Following 10 days of culture, CD4+ T cells were isolated. Participants completed two doses of the BNT162b2 or mRNA-1273 vaccine. Nucleocapsid antibodies stayed negative before and after vaccination, showing no earlier SARS-CoV-2 infection. Every well housed two million PBMC, which grew in culture alongside 9 to 10 IU/ml IL-2 and 10 ug/ml peptides.

The sequences come from CD4+ T cells from PBMCs cultured with HCoV-OC43 spike peptides, collected after COVID-19 vaccination. Subset reported: HCoV-OC43 spike overlapping peptide pool stimulation. The origin of this receptor is a human donor who received a COVID-19 vaccine. V usage is TRBV6-1 and J usage is TRBJ2-3; 14 bases are a match to TRBD2. CDR3: CASSEARLAGGPTDTQYF. CDR3 nucleotide sequence: TGTGCCAGCAGTGAAGCGAGACTAGCGGGGGGGCCCACAGATACGCAGTATTTT.